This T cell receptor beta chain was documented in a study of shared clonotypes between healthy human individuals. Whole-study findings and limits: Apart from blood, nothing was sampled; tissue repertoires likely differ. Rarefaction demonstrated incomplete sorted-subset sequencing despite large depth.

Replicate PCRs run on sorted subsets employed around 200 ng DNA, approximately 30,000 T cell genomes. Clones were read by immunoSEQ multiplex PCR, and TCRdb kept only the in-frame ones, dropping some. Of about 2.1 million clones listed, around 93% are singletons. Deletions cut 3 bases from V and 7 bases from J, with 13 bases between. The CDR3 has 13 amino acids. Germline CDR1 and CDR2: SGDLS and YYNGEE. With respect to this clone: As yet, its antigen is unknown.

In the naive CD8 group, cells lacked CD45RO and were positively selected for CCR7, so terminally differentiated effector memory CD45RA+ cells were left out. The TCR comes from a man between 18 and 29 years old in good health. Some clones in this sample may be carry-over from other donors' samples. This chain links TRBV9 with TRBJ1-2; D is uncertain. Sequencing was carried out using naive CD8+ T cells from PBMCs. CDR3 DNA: TGTGCCAGCAGCGCGGGGTCGCCCTTTGGCTACACCTTC. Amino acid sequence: CASSAGSPFGYTF.